These T cell receptor beta chains were read from a single sample in a study of blood T cell repertoires in COVID-19. Here immunoSEQ multiplex PCR was the method, and the copy in TCRdb shows in-frame clones only, minus some. The repertoire holds fewer than 350,000 clones, with approximately 91% as singletons. The sequencing sample was made of PBMCs or T cells enriched from blood (not recorded which). The receptors here all came from a woman in her forties with acute COVID-19. Each CDR3 is given without its conserved first and last residue. The order of the fields is CDR3 protein, V gene.

CDR3 protein: ASSYETGVSEQY
V gene: TRBV6-2/TRBV6-3

CDR3 protein: ASSTSPGQGPGELF
V gene: TRBV19

CDR3 protein: ASRPPGQGSGELF
V gene: TRBV6-5

CDR3 protein: AWNRGRDQPQH
V gene: TRBV30

CDR3 protein: ASSSPGTGGRGYT
V gene: TRBV5-1

CDR3 protein: ATQNLAGGRNEQF
V gene: TRBV2

CDR3 protein: ASSLILGNSEQF
V gene: TRBV11-3

CDR3 protein: ASSLGRDSIVYEQY
V gene: TRBV7-8

CDR3 protein: ASRQTGTNTEAF
V gene: TRBV6-5

CDR3 protein: ASSPRTGMNTEAF
V gene: TRBV5-4

CDR3 protein: ASSELGTYGYT
V gene: TRBV25-1

CDR3 protein: SAGGPPQETQY
V gene: TRBV29-1

CDR3 protein: ASSFTSSYNSPLH
V gene: TRBV11-2

CDR3 protein: ASSELALAYEQY
V gene: TRBV2

CDR3 protein: ASSLSADSYEQY
V gene: TRBV7-2

CDR3 protein: ASSIEGRGRTDTQY
V gene: TRBV19

CDR3 protein: ASSTGYTEAF
V gene: TRBV19

CDR3 protein: ASRSSAGQLNSPLH
V gene: TRBV7-2

CDR3 protein: ASILGDSSYNEQF
V gene: TRBV21-1

CDR3 protein: SVFVRAGNTIY
V gene: TRBV29-1

CDR3 protein: ASSVRAGVANTGELF
V gene: TRBV27

CDR3 protein: ASSRLPRGPDTQY
V gene: TRBV3-1/TRBV3-2

CDR3 protein: ASSSVYRVREAF
V gene: TRBV6-6

CDR3 protein: ASSQGTGETQY
V gene: TRBV5-1

CDR3 protein: ASGPSSQETQY
V gene: TRBV28

CDR3 protein: ATSDEYGPWGGYT
V gene: TRBV24-1

CDR3 protein: ASSGTVNEKLF
V gene: TRBV7-2

CDR3 protein: ASSLGQGANEQY
V gene: TRBV28

CDR3 protein: ASSPGQGRNYEQY
V gene: TRBV18

CDR3 protein: ASSLGAGATEAF
V gene: TRBV7-2

CDR3 protein: ASSPRGGNLLRYEQY
V gene: TRBV28

CDR3 protein: ATSQGGANYGYT
V gene: TRBV24-1

CDR3 protein: ASSAAPGPLYEQF
V gene: TRBV11-2

CDR3 protein: ASSRGSTGGELF
V gene: TRBV5-6

CDR3 protein: ATSASGRKYEQY
V gene: TRBV15

CDR3 protein: ASSFSPNTEAF
V gene: TRBV7-2

CDR3 protein: ASSTGTGGTDTQY
V gene: TRBV19

CDR3 protein: ASSILGQRDEQF
V gene: TRBV19

CDR3 protein: ASSLDPGETQY
V gene: TRBV7-3

CDR3 protein: ASSLSPGPNYGYT
V gene: TRBV5-5

CDR3 protein: SVESIGATPAMNTEAF
V gene: TRBV29-1

CDR3 protein: ASSFGKPVAAF
V gene: TRBV12-3/TRBV12-4

CDR3 protein: ASNPGGSNQPQH
V gene: TRBV18